Listed here are 12 T cell receptor beta chains from one sample, sequenced in a study of T cells in Graves' hyperthyroidism and ophthalmopathy (dated by TCRdb to the late 2010s). Library preparation used multiplex PCR. Sequencing relied on an Illumina HiSeq 2000. Amplification of TCR beta CDR3 regions was carried out from RNA transcripts. The TCR CDR3 was subjected to a first round of RT-PCR using the HTBI primer set and the Qiagen OneStep RT-PCR kit. TCRdb reprocessed the public reads (quality trimming at Q25 with fastp, clone calling with MiXCR) and kept in-frame beta chains. When rows share a CDR3 protein, they turn into one entry using the most common DNA and genes. The sample contains 700,000 to 850,000 distinct CDR3 sequences, roughly a third of them found a single time. Less than 35% of the sample goes to the ten largest clones. The specimen sequenced was blood. The receptor source for this set is a woman aged 40 to 55 with Graves' hyperthyroidism.

This clonotype was detected many times. This sequence joins TRBV9 and TRBJ2-7; 7 nucleotides match TRBD1. The CDR3 runs to 14 residues. CDR1 is SGDLS, CDR2 YYNGEE, per germline. The trim removed 3 bases at V and 6 bases at J, leaving 9 bases unmatched. CDR3 sequence (DNA): TGTGCCAGCAGCGCTCCGGGACAGCGTTCCGAGCAGTACTTC. Residues: CASSAPGQRSEQYF. Variable domain in full (rest from reference TRBV9 and TRBJ2-7): DSGVTQTPKHLITATGQRVTLRCSPRSGDLSVYWYQQSLDQGLQFLIQYYNGEERAKGNILERFSAQQFPDLHSELNLSSLELGDSALYFCASSAPGQRSEQYFGPGTRLTVT.

The rearrangement uses TRBV9 and TRBJ1-4; no firm D call. V lost 3 bases and J lost 5, with 14 bases in between. Germline CDR1 SGDLS, CDR2 YYNGEE. The CDR3 has 15 residues. The CDR3 loop reads CASSGTVLGNEKLFF. The CDR3 DNA sequence: TGTGCCAGCAGCGGGACGGTCTTGGGGAATGAAAAACTGTTTTTT.

A remark on this clonotype: A much larger clone lies one base from this, so it may be a read error. The V call is TRBV20-1, the J call TRBJ1-2; 9 positions agree with TRBD1. The germline CDR1 and CDR2 sequences are DFQATT and SNEGSKA (reference sequence). The CDR3 is made up of 14 amino acids. The CDR3, as DNA: TGCAGTGCTAGAACGGACAGGGGATTGTATGGCTACGCCTTC. It codes for CSARTDRGLYGYAF.

In this sample, this clonotype turned up once. The V call is TRBV6-1, the J call TRBJ2-2; a weak D match, TRBD2 (6 bases). The germline CDR1 and CDR2 sequences are MNHNS and SASEGT. Trimming pared 6 bases from V and 6 bases from J, leaving 14 bases between. The CDR3 has 14 amino acids. CDR3: CASRLAPRSGELFF. The CDR3 DNA reads TGTGCCAGCAGACTAGCTCCCCGGTCCGGGGAGCTGTTTTTT.

The rearrangement links TRBV13 to TRBJ1-2, with D hard to call. This CDR3 has 16 residues. Per germline, CDR1 PRHDT and CDR2 FYEKMQ (reference sequence). Trimming removed 6 bases from V and 2 bases from J, with 19 bases in between. The CDR3 sequence: CASSLPTVLGNYGYTF. The CDR3 region has the DNA TGTGCCAGCAGTTTACCTACCGTTTTGGGCAACTATGGCTACACCTTC. Using reference TRBV13 and TRBJ1-2 for the parts outside the CDR3, the full variable domain is AAGVIQSPRHLIKEKRETATLKCYPIPRHDTVYWYQQGPGQDPQFLISFYEKMQSDKGSIPDRFSAQQFSDYHSELNMSSLELGDSALYFCASSLPTVLGNYGYTFGSGTRLTVV.

This clonotype was seen more than once but under ten times. The chain is built from TRBV7-2 and TRBJ1-1, with D possibly matching TRBD1 (5 bases). The V gene lost 0 bases and the J gene lost 9 bases, with 17 bases spanning the gap. Germline-derived CDR1 and CDR2 are SGHTA and FQGNSA. CDR3 length equals 15 residues. CDR3 nucleotide sequence: TGTGCCAGCAGCTTAGCGCCCCCCAGGGTCGGGAAAGCTTTCTTT. It translates to CASSLAPPRVGKAFF. The full variable domain, with the rest looked up from reference TRBV7-2 and TRBJ1-1, is GAGVSQSPSNKVTEKGKDVELRCDPISGHTALYWYRQSLGQGLEFLIYFQGNSAPDKSGLPSDRFSAERTGGSVSTLTIQRTQQEDSAVYLCASSLAPPRVGKAFFGQGTRLTVV.

This chain links TRBV7-2 with TRBJ1-2; no definite D call. The CDR3 is made up of 15 amino acids. Trimming removed 6 bases from V and 5 bases from J, with 19 bases in between. Germline V gene data show CDR1 as SGHTA and CDR2 as FQGNSA. The CDR3 reads CASSSSARPEYGYTF. The CDR3 DNA reads as TGTGCCAGCAGTTCTTCAGCGCGGCCGGAATATGGCTACACCTTC.

This clonotype appeared many times. The chain employs TRBV7-2 and TRBJ1-2; TRBD1 matches at 10 bases. V shed 5 bases and J 3 bases; nucleotides not matched to a gene: 12. This CDR3 has 17 residues. From germline, CDR1 is SGHTA and CDR2 FQGNSA. The CDR3 here is CASSPTGGGFSDYGYTF. The CDR3 DNA follows: TGTGCCAGCAGCCCGACAGGGGGCGGTTTTTCGGACTATGGCTACACCTTC.

This clonotype was seen a few times. The chain has TRBV12-5 and TRBJ1-4; the D is unclear. Germline V gene sequence: CDR1 LGHNT, CDR2 FRNRAP. V lost 4 bases, J lost 7 bases, and 13 bases lay in between. The CDR3 is 14 residues long. The CDR3 DNA follows: TGTGCTAGTGGTTCAAGGGCGGAGGTTGAAAAACTGTTTTTT. Translation gives CASGSRAEVEKLFF.

This clonotype was seen more than once but under ten times. The CDR3 is CASSHVQVAEPQHF. As DNA, the CDR3 is TGCGCCAGCAGCCATGTACAGGTGGCGGAGCCCCAGCATTTT. The chain uses TRBV4-1 and TRBJ1-5; a possible D gene is TRBD1 (5 bases). The CDR3 length is 14 residues. The V end lost 3 bases, the J end lost 8 bases, and 14 bases lay between the germline ends. Germline V gives CDR1 MGHRA, CDR2 YSYEKL.

This chain uses TRBV2 with TRBJ1-5; no reliable D call. V was shortened by 6 bases and J by 9 bases, with 15 bases between the two germline ends. Germline CDR1 is SNHLY and CDR2 is FYNNEI. This CDR3 has 13 residues. CDR3 sequence reads: CASSYLAVLPQHF. CDR3 sequence (DNA): TGTGCCAGCAGCTACCTAGCGGTTCTGCCCCAGCATTTT.

The chain has TRBV7-3 and TRBJ2-5; D is perhaps TRBD2 (5 bases). Trimming removed 5 bases at V and 3 bases at J, with 10 bases between. The CDR3 sequence is 13 residues long. Germline values: CDR1 SGHTA, CDR2 FQGTGA. The CDR3 sequence is CASSVSGEETQYF. For the CDR3, the DNA is TGTGCCAGCAGCGTTTCCGGGGAAGAGACCCAGTACTTC.